The clone carrying this TCR beta chain appeared many times. Its target is not known. Amplification yielded TCR beta CDR3 regions, with RNA transcripts as the source. The HTBI primer set was used in a first-round RT-PCR of the TCR CDR3. TCRdb reprocessed the multiplex PCR reads with MiXCR, giving one entry per CDR3 protein. The repertoire has 150,000 to 200,000 distinct CDR3 sequences, about a sixth of them found once; the top ten carry 25% to 35%. CDR3 length: 15 residues. The sample belongs to a study of T cells in Graves' hyperthyroidism and ophthalmopathy. Overall study context: Peripheral blood specimens were obtained at initial diagnosis, prior to any treatment.

Points from the study as a whole: Clonotypes that were expanded in thyroid above 0.001 mostly appeared in blood too.

The receptor was isolated from a woman in her forties or fifties with Graves' hyperthyroidism. Sequenced material: blood. The chain joins TRBV3-2 to TRBJ2-3; TRBD1 is taken as the D call from the table, unchecked against the DNA. TRBV3-2 is assigned pseudogene status. CDR3 protein: CASSQEWQGEDTQYF. The CDR3, as DNA: TGTGCCAGCAGCCAAGAATGGCAGGGGGAAGATACGCAGTATTTT.